This T cell receptor beta chain is drawn from a study of OX40 agonist ivuxolimab in advanced cancers. Broader study findings: Expanded clones tended on average to be more numerous among CD8+ T cells than CD4+. In the expanded peripheral T cells, antigen specificity was never determined.

This table comes from immunoSEQ multiplex PCR, and its TCRdb copy is limited to in-frame clones, with some not included. This table holds roughly 63,000 clones, roughly nine tenths found once. Germline V CDR1 and CDR2: SEHNR, FQNEAQ (reference sequence). Germline trimming cut 6 bases from V and 8 bases from J; bases unmatched to any gene: 4. This CDR3 contains 14 residues. Of note for this clone: Its antigen is undetermined.

Patients were ruled out by autoimmune disease history or systemic immunosuppression. This specimen consisted of CD4+ or CD8+ T cells sorted from blood, obtained in a trial of the OX40 agonist ivuxolimab. The chain couples TRBV7-9 to TRBJ2-1, with 13 bases identical to TRBD2. This sequence originates from an adult with an advanced solid tumor such as melanoma, head and neck, liver or kidney cancer. This CDR3 reads CASRGLAGAHEQFF. The CDR3 region has the DNA TGTGCCAGCAGAGGACTAGCGGGAGCTCATGAGCAGTTCTTC.